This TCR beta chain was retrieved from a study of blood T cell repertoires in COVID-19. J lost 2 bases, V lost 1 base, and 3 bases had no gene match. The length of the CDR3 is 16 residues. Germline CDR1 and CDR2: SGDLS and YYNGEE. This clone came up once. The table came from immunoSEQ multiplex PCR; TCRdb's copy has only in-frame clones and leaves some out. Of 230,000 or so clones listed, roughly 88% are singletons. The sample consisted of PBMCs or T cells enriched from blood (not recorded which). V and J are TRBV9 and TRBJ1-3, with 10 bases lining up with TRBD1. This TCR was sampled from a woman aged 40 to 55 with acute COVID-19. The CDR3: CASSVFGTGAGNTIYF. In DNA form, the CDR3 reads TGTGCCAGCAGCGTATTCGGGACAGGGGCTGGAAACACCATATATTTT.